This T cell receptor (beta chain) was sequenced in a study of blood T cell repertoires in COVID-19 (TCRdb year 2020). Looking at the study overall: Collaborator samples came from the United States, Italy and Spain and covered acute and convalescent phases of COVID-19. The prospective study material was composed of cDNA or gDNA derived from T cells, B-cell-depleted T cells, or PBMCs. The dataset comprised deeply sampled blood TCRbeta repertoires from subjects exposed to, actively infected with, or recovered from COVID-19. A freely available public database, intended as a resource for researchers studying the immune response to SARS-CoV-2, is where the repertoires were released. The samples were drawn from the first 160 participants of the ongoing ImmuneRACE study and from 1,254 subjects provided by 6 global collaborators. The sample metadata nearly always contained a de-identified subject ID, COVID-19 status, age in years and sex. Where available, HLA class I and class II types were obtained from metadata supplied by the sample provider rather than from assay-based typing.

Taken from cysteine to phenylalanine, the CDR3 has 15 residues. Of the read, only the CDR3 DNA is kept; its 45 bases are in frame from base 1. Compared with germline, V lacks 1 base and J lacks 7 bases; bases without a gene match: 8. From a lookup of the germline V gene, CDR1 and CDR2 are MNHEY and SVGAGI. One collaborating source in Seattle enrolled patients during active infection and followed them longitudinally through the course of disease. Collaborating institutions collected whole blood in K2EDTA tubes following their own protocols. For TCRbeta analysis, collaborator samples were shipped as frozen whole blood, as isolated PBMCs, or as DNA extracted from either sample type. Summary of the overall study and its limitations: How much clinical and demographic metadata was included differed by source and by participant, and the metadata was provided uncurated.

As regards this clone: Its antigen is currently not known. No base qualities exist here, and no much larger clone lies one base off it.

TCRbeta CDR3 regions were amplified from genomic DNA using the immunoSEQ Assay, a bias-controlled multiplex PCR. Per the authors' processing: Nucleated cell counts per sample were estimated from amplification of reference gene primers within the assay. Sequence reads were collapsed and filtered to measure the absolute abundance of every unique TCRbeta CDR3 rearrangement. Productive Simpson clonality was computed per sample as the square root of Simpson's diversity index over productive rearrangements. This is the immuneACCESS table as TCRdb keeps it, with only in-frame sequences that have V and J called. A part of the clones is gone; compared with another copy, unresolved V genes explain less than half, and the rest is unexplained. V, J and clone size were drawn from that table, and D and trimming were deduced from the DNA. The table for this sample lists fewer than 350,000 clones; roughly 90% of them were counted only once. The ten largest clones add up to over 9.5% of the sample.

Sequenced sample: peripheral blood. This TCR was recovered from a woman in her 30s with COVID-19, enrolled during active disease. The sequence joins TRBV6-5 to TRBJ2-7, and TRBD1 aligns with 9 junction nucleotides. The CDR3 amino acid sequence is: CASSYWGTGKMEQYF. The DNA sequence follows: TGTGCCAGCAGTTACTGGGGGACAGGGAAAATGGAGCAGTACTTC.